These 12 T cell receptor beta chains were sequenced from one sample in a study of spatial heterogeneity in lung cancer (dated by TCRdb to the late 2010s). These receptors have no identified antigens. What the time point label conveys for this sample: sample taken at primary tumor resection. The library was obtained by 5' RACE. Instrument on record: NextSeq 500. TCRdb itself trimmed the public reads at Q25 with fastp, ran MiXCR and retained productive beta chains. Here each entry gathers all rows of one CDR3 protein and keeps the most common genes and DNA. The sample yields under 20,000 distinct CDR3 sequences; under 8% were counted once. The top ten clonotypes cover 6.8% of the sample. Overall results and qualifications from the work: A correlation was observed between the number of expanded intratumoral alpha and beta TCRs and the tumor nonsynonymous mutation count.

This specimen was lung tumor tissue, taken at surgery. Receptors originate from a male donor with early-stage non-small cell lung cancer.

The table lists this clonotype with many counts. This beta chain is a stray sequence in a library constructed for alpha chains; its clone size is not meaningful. The CDR3 bases are TGTGCCATCAGTGAGTCAGAGGGGGAAGGCCAAGAGACCCAGTACTTC. It is translated as CAISESEGEGQETQYF. The V call is TRBV10-3, the J call TRBJ2-5; D may be TRBD1 (6 bases). CDR1 and CDR2 from the germline V gene are ENHRY and SYGVKD. The CDR3 covers 16 residues. V was trimmed by 0 bases and J by 1 base, leaving 12 bases between them.

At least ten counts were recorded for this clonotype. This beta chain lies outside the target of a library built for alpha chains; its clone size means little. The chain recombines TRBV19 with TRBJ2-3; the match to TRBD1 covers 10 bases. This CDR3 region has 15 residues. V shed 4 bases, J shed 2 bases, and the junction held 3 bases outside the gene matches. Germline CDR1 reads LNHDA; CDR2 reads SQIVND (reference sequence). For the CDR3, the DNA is TGTGCCAGTAGTACCGGGACAGGGGTCACAGATACGCAGTATTTT. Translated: CASSTGTGVTDTQYF.

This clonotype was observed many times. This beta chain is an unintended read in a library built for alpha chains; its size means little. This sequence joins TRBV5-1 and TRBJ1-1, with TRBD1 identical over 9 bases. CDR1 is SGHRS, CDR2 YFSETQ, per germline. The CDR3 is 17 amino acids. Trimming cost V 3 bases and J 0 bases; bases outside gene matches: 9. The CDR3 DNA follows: TGCGCCAGCAGCTGGACCGGGACAGGGCTAATGAACACTGAAGCTTTCTTT. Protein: CASSWTGTGLMNTEAFF.

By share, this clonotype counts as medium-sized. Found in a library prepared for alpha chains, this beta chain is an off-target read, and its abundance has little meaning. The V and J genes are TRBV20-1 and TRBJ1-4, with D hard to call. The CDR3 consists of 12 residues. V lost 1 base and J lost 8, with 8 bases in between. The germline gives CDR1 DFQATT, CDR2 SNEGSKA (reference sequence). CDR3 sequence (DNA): TGCAGTGCTAGAGGTCGAAGCGAAAAACTGTTTTTT. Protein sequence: CSARGRSEKLFF.

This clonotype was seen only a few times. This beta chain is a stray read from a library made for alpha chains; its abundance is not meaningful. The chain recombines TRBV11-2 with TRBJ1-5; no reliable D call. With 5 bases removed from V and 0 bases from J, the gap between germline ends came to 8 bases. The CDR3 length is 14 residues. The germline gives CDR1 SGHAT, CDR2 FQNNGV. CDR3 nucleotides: TGTGCCAGCAGCGCTGCGGGTAGCAATCAGCCCCAGCATTTT. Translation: CASSAAGSNQPQHF.

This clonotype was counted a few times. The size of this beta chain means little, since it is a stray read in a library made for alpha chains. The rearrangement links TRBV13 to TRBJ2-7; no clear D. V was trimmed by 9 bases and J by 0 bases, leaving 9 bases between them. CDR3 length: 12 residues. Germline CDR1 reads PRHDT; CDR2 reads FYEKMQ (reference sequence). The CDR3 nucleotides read TGTGCCAGTAGTACCTCCTCCTACGAGCAGTACTTC. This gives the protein CASSTSSYEQYF.

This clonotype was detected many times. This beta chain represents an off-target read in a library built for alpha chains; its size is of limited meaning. The CDR3 here is CASRGSGFTGELFF. The DNA for the CDR3 is TGCGCCAGCAGAGGTAGCGGGTTCACCGGGGAGCTGTTTTTT. This rearrangement joins TRBV10-2 to TRBJ2-2; 7 bases align to TRBD2. Germline trimming cut 6 bases from V and 4 bases from J; bases unmatched to any gene: 5. This CDR3 region has 14 residues. Germline V gene lookup returns CDR1 WSHSY and CDR2 SAAADI.

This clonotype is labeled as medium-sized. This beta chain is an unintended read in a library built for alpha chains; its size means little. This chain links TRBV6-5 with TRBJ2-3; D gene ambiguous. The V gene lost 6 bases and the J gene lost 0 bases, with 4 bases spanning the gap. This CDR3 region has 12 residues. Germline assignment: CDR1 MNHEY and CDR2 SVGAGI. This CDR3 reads CASRGSTDTQYF. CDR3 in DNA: TGTGCCAGCAGGGGGAGCACAGATACGCAGTATTTT.

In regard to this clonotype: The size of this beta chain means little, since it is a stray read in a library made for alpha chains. The chain's CDR3 is CASQKWDGRHSGNTIYF. As DNA, the CDR3 is TGTGCCAGCCAGAAGTGGGACGGTAGACACTCTGGAAACACCATATATTTT. The rearrangement links TRBV11-2 to TRBJ1-3, with D possibly being TRBD1 (5 bases). CDR1 is SGHAT and CDR2 is FQNNGV in the germline V gene. Trimming removed 8 bases at V and 0 bases at J, with 20 bases between. This CDR3 region has 17 residues.

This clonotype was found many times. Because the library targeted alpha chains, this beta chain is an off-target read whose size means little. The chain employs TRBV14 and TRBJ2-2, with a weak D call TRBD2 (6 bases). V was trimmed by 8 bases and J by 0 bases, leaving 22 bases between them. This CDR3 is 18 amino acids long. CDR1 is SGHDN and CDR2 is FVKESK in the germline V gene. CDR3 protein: CASRSGTQRVTNTGELFF. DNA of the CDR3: TGTGCCAGCCGTTCCGGGACTCAAAGGGTAACGAACACCGGGGAGCTGTTTTTT. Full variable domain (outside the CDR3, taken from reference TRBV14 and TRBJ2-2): EAGVTQFPSHSVIEKGQTVTLRCDPISGHDNLYWYRRVMGKEIKFLLHFVKESKQDESGMPNNRFLAERTGGTYSTLKVQPAELEDSGVYFCASRSGTQRVTNTGELFFGEGSRLTVL.

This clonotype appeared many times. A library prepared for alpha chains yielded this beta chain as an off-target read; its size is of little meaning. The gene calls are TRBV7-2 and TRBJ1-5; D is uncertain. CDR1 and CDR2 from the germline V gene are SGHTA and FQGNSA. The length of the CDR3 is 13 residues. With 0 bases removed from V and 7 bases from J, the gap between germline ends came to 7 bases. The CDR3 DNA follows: TGTGCCAGCAGCTTAGCCGTGGGGCAGCCCCAGCATTTT. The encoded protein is CASSLAVGQPQHF.

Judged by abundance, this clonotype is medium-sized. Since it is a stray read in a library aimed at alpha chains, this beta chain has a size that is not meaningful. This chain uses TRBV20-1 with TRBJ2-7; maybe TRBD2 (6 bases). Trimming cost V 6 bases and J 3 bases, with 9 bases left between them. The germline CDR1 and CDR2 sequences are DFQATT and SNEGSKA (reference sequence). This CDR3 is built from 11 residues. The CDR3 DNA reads TGCAGTGCCGGGAGCGGCTACGAGCAGTACTTC. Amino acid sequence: CSAGSGYEQYF.